What follows describes a single TCR beta chain. Antigen: not known. This entry is derived from a study of blood T cells in healthy people across ages. Findings and limits, study-wide: Lack of knowledge of donor CMV status possibly confounded expanded clonotype changes. Among T cells, TCR beta diversity per million cells dropped roughly linearly as age rose.

Combining a sample-barcoded 5' primer with a J-beta primer mix, a second PCR ran for roughly 7 to 12 cycles. One entry per CDR3 protein, called by TCRdb with MiXCR from the 5' RACE reads. The repertoire includes over 1.5 million distinct CDR3 sequences, around 50% of them detected once, and about 2.1% sits in the top ten. The germline V gene has CDR1 MDHEN and CDR2 SYDVKM. The length of the CDR3 is 11 residues. V lost 5 bases and J 7 bases, leaving 8 bases between the germline ends. The chain couples TRBV28 to TRBJ2-5; unclear D gene. The clonotype was recovered from a woman in her thirties or forties in good health. The specimen sequenced was blood. The CDR3 coding sequence is TGTGCCAGCAGTGTTGCTTCGACCCAGTACTTC. Translated, it gives CASSVASTQYF.